The count of the clone carrying this T cell receptor (beta chain) is one. This record comes from a study of blood T cell repertoires in COVID-19. Sequencing was performed with immunoSEQ multiplex PCR; in TCRdb, only in-frame clones are kept and a portion is missing. The profile shows approximately 250,000 clones, around 90% of them singletons. V lost 5 bases to trimming and J lost 5 bases, with 12 bases between them. CDR1 LNHDA and CDR2 SQIVND come from the germline V gene (reference sequence). This CDR3 is built from 14 residues. The V call is TRBV19, the J call TRBJ2-2; D perhaps matches TRBD1 (6 bases). This clonotype was obtained from a woman in her 70s with COVID-19, enrolled during active disease. The source material was peripheral blood. CDR3 DNA: TGTGCCAGTAGTCAAGGGGGTGCAACCGGGGAGCTGTTTTTT. It codes for CASSQGGATGELFF.